The 30 T cell receptor beta chains given below trace back to one sample, sequenced in a study of shared clonotypes between healthy human individuals. TCRdb keeps only in-frame clones here, not all; method: immunoSEQ multiplex PCR. In the table there are approximately 1.4 million clones, 95% to 99% of which are singletons. The specimen sequenced was naive CD4+ T cells sorted from blood. Subset reported: CD45RA+ positively selected. The origin of the receptors is a man aged 25-40 years in good health.

The chain uses TRBV11-2 and TRBJ1-4; D remains unclear. This CDR3 is 16 amino acids long. With 2 bases removed from V and 7 bases from J, the gap between germline ends came to 17 bases. The germline V gene has CDR1 SGHAT and CDR2 FQNNGV. The CDR3 DNA sequence: TGTGCCAGCAGCTTAATAGGCGGCACAGCCGGTGAAAAACTGTTTTTT. Its translation: CASSLIGGTAGEKLFF. Full variable domain (remainder filled in from reference TRBV11-2 and TRBJ1-4): EAGVAQSPRYKIIEKRQSVAFWCNPISGHATLYWYQQILGQGPKLLIQFQNNGVVDDSQLPKDRFSAERLKGVDSTLKIQPAKLEDSAVYLCASSLIGGTAGEKLFFGSGTQLSVL.

A single count supports this clone. The chain carries TRBV5-4 and TRBJ2-3, with unresolved D. The CDR3 runs to 14 residues. V gave up 1 base and J gave up 2 bases, with 8 bases separating them. Germline CDR1 SGHNT, CDR2 YYREEE (reference sequence). The CDR3 reads CASSLRAATDTQYF. The CDR3 DNA reads as TGTGCCAGCAGCTTGCGGGCGGCCACAGATACGCAGTATTTT.

The chain combines TRBV6-6 with TRBJ2-2, with 7 bases aligning to TRBD1. Per germline, CDR1 MNHNY and CDR2 SVGAGI (reference sequence). V gave up 8 bases and J gave up 2 bases; unmatched junction bases: 8. There are 15 residues in the CDR3. CDR3: CASATGTANTGELFF. CDR3 coding DNA: TGTGCCAGCGCGACCGGGACAGCAAACACCGGGGAGCTGTTTTTT.

The chain uses TRBV10-3 and TRBJ2-1; TRBD1 agrees at 7 bases. Germline V CDR1 and CDR2: ENHRY, SYGVKD. The length of the CDR3 is 15 residues. V lost 6 bases to trimming and J lost 2 bases; unmatched junction nucleotides: 7. In nucleotides, the CDR3 is TGTGCCATCAGCTCCGGGACAGCACCCTACAATGAGCAGTTCTTC. Residues: CAISSGTAPYNEQFF.

The chain uses TRBV28 and TRBJ1-1; no clear D. With 6 bases removed from V and 5 bases from J, the gap between germline ends came to 7 bases. The CDR3 is 11 amino acids. Germline-derived CDR1 and CDR2 are MDHEN and SYDVKM. CDR3 region: CASRTGTEAFF. The CDR3 coding sequence is TGTGCCAGCAGAACGGGGACTGAAGCTTTCTTT.

The chain employs TRBV5-1 and TRBJ2-3; D is uncertain. Germline CDR1 and CDR2: SGHRS and YFSETQ. The CDR3 runs 17 residues. V was trimmed by 4 bases and J by 3 bases, leaving 21 bases between them. The CDR3 reads CASSHTGVERLTDTQYF. In DNA, the CDR3 is TGCGCCAGCAGCCACACCGGCGTGGAGCGTCTAACAGATACGCAGTATTTT.

This clone has only one observation. The CDR3 protein is CASSFGGTGGTEAFF. Here the CDR3 DNA reads TGTGCCAGCAGTTTCGGAGGGACAGGGGGCACTGAAGCTTTCTTT. The chain combines TRBV28 with TRBJ1-1; 11 positions agree with TRBD1. The CDR3 totals 15 residues. Germline-derived CDR1 and CDR2 are MDHEN and SYDVKM. V gave up 3 bases and J gave up 4 bases; unmatched junction bases: 4.

This clone was seen just once. The chain recombines TRBV7-8 with TRBJ2-2, with D tentatively TRBD1 (5 bases). V was cut by 3 bases and J by 4 bases, with 9 bases left in between. CDR3 length: 14 amino acids. Germline loops: CDR1 SGHVS, CDR2 FQNEAQ. The CDR3 loop reads CASSLAGFTGELFF. CDR3 coding DNA: TGTGCCAGCAGCTTGGCAGGGTTCACCGGGGAGCTGTTTTTT.

This clone was seen a single time. The V call is TRBV10-3, the J call TRBJ2-7; D unresolved. The germline V gene has CDR1 ENHRY and CDR2 SYGVKD. The ends were cut back, 6 bases at V and 2 bases at J, with 11 bases in the middle. This CDR3 is built from 13 residues. The DNA for the CDR3 is TGTGCCATCAGGGACGCATCCCCCTACGAGCAGTACTTC. Translation gives CAIRDASPYEQYF.

The rearrangement links TRBV18 to TRBJ2-7; D is unresolved. Germline CDR1 reads KGHSH; CDR2 reads LQKENI. With 5 bases removed from V and 7 bases from J, the gap between germline ends came to 12 bases. The CDR3 loop spans 12 amino acids. This CDR3 reads CASSLPLGEQYF. The CDR3 DNA reads as TGTGCCAGCTCATTACCCCTTGGGGAGCAGTACTTC. Looking up the rest from reference TRBV18 and TRBJ2-7 gives the full variable domain: NAGVMQNPRHLVRRRGQEARLRCSPMKGHSHVYWYRQLPEEGLKFMVYLQKENIIDESGMPKERFSAEFPKEGPSILRIQQVVRGDSAAYFCASSLPLGEQYFGPGTRLTVT.

The genes are TRBV11-2 and TRBJ2-2, with 10 bases lining up with TRBD1. CDR3 size: 16 residues. The ends lost 4 bases at V and 5 bases at J; junction bases unmatched: 7. Germline CDR1 is SGHAT and CDR2 is FQNNGV. The CDR3 here is CASSSLPGQGTGELFF. The CDR3 DNA follows: TGTGCCAGCAGCTCTCTGCCGGGACAGGGGACCGGGGAGCTGTTTTTT.

This chain uses TRBV7-9 with TRBJ2-7, with D perhaps TRBD1 (5 bases). The CDR3 contains 14 residues. V was trimmed by 3 bases and J by 2 bases, leaving 11 bases between them. Germline loops: CDR1 SEHNR, CDR2 FQNEAQ (reference sequence). The chain's CDR3 is CASSFFAGTYEQYF. In nucleotides, the CDR3 is TGTGCCAGCAGCTTCTTTGCAGGGACCTACGAGCAGTACTTC.

The chain is built from TRBV11-3 and TRBJ2-2, with 8 bases aligning to TRBD1. The J segment lost 4 bases and the V segment lost 5 bases, leaving 6 bases of the junction unmatched. Germline CDR1 reads SGHNT; CDR2 reads YENEEA. This CDR3 spans 15 amino acids. CDR3 DNA: TGTGCCAGCAGCGCGCGGACAGGGTTCACCGGGGAGCTGTTTTTT. It translates to CASSARTGFTGELFF. The entire variable domain, with the rest obtained from reference TRBV11-3 and TRBJ2-2, is as follows: EAGVVQSPRYKIIEKKQPVAFWCNPISGHNTLYWYLQNLGQGPELLIRYENEEAVDDSQLPKDRFSAERLKGVDSTLKIQPAELGDSAVYLCASSARTGFTGELFFGEGSRLTVL.

The chain links TRBV2 to TRBJ2-2, with TRBD2 matching 9 bases. V was clipped by 2 bases and J by 0 bases; unmatched bases: 1. This CDR3 has 16 amino acids. Germline V lookup: CDR1 SNHLY, CDR2 FYNNEI. CDR3 residues: CASSERLAANTGELFF. Written as DNA, the CDR3 is TGTGCCAGCAGTGAACGACTAGCGGCGAACACCGGGGAGCTGTTTTTT.

This clone came up once. The genes are TRBV19 and TRBJ2-2; 10 nucleotides align to TRBD2. Trimming removed 7 bases from V and 3 bases from J; junction bases left unmatched: 5. CDR1 is LNHDA and CDR2 is SQIVND in the germline V gene (reference sequence). This CDR3 spans 15 amino acids. The CDR3 loop reads CASNSGRVYTGELFF. As DNA, the CDR3 is TGTGCCAGTAACAGCGGGAGGGTATACACCGGGGAGCTGTTTTTT.

CDR3 loop: CASSLVAGGADGELFF. DNA of the CDR3: TGTGCCAGCAGCTTAGTGGCGGGGGGCGCGGACGGGGAGCTGTTTTTT. The J gene is TRBJ2-2, the V gene TRBV7-2; 8 nucleotides agree with TRBD2. CDR3 size: 16 residues. Per the germline V gene, CDR1 is SGHTA and CDR2 is FQGNSA. Trimming cost V 1 base and J 7 bases; bases outside gene matches: 8.

The V gene is TRBV9, the J gene TRBJ1-5; D not certain. This CDR3 has 13 residues. Germline V CDR1 and CDR2: SGDLS, YYNGEE. V was shortened by 0 bases and J by 8 bases, with 9 bases between the two germline ends. The CDR3 DNA is TGTGCCAGCAGCGTAGCCGGCCTCGAGCCCCAGCATTTT. The encoded protein is CASSVAGLEPQHF.

The chain has TRBV18 and TRBJ1-3, with D perhaps TRBD1 (6 bases). Trimming cost V 1 base and J 0 bases, with 13 bases left between them. Germline values: CDR1 KGHSH, CDR2 LQKENI. This CDR3 comprises 17 residues. The CDR3 nucleotides are TGTGCCAGCTCACCACTCGGGCAGGGGAGCTCTGGAAACACCATATATTTT. It codes for CASSPLGQGSSGNTIYF.

Comments on this clone: Other DNA sequences within the sample encode an identical CDR3. The chain combines TRBV5-1 with TRBJ2-7; perhaps TRBD1 as D (6 bases). Germline values: CDR1 SGHRS, CDR2 YFSETQ. CDR3 length: 16 amino acids. V was cut by 0 bases and J by 0 bases, with 13 bases left in between. CDR3: CASSLVGGQSSYEQYF. The CDR3 DNA sequence: TGCGCCAGCAGCTTGGTTGGCGGACAGAGCTCCTACGAGCAGTACTTC.

This rearrangement joins TRBV5-4 to TRBJ2-3; D not certain. CDR3 length: 15 residues. Looked up from germline, CDR1 is SGHNT and CDR2 is YYREEE (reference sequence). Trimming removed 0 bases at V and 5 bases at J, with 13 bases between. CDR3 amino acids: CASSLDPSPKDTQYF. CDR3 sequence (DNA): TGTGCCAGCAGCTTGGACCCTAGTCCGAAAGATACGCAGTATTTT.

The chain combines TRBV7-9 with TRBJ2-1, with D perhaps given as TRBD1 or TRBD2 (5 bases each). Germline V gene lookup returns CDR1 SEHNR and CDR2 FQNEAQ (reference sequence). This CDR3 has 15 residues. Trimming shortened V by 5 bases and J by 8 bases, and 19 bases separated the two germline ends. The CDR3 DNA reads as TGTGCCAGCAGCCCCCTCACGGGGCCGGGGTATGAGCAGTTCTTC. Translation: CASSPLTGPGYEQFF.

The chain recombines TRBV15 with TRBJ1-3; D uncertain. CDR3 length: 16 residues. Trimming took off 0 bases at V and 0 bases at J, with 9 bases between the two ends. Germline lookup yields CDR1 LNHNV and CDR2 YYDKDF (reference sequence). The CDR3 DNA reads TGTGCCACCAGCAGAGATCGGGGTAGCTCTGGAAACACCATATATTTT. This sequence encodes CATSRDRGSSGNTIYF.

The chain has TRBV6-5 and TRBJ1-2, with unresolved D. V was cut by 0 bases and J by 5 bases, with 13 bases left in between. Germline V lookup: CDR1 MNHEY, CDR2 SVGAGI. CDR3 length equals 15 residues. The CDR3 coding sequence is TGTGCCAGCAGTTACTCGGCAGTATCTACGTATGGCTACACCTTC. Its protein product is CASSYSAVSTYGYTF.

Here the CDR3 DNA reads TGCGCCAGCAGCTCAGACAGGGTACCTGGAAACACCATATATTTT. It encodes CASSSDRVPGNTIYF. The genes are TRBV5-1 and TRBJ1-3; 7 nucleotides match TRBD1. The germline V gene encodes CDR1 SGHRS and CDR2 YFSETQ. CDR3 length: 15 amino acids. With V trimmed by 3 bases and J by 2 bases, 5 bases remained unmatched.

The V gene is TRBV19, the J gene TRBJ2-2, with D possibly called TRBD1 or TRBD2 (5 bases each). Between the trimmed V and J ends, which lost 7 bases and 9 bases, there was a span of 15 bases. CDR3 size: 13 residues. Germline loops: CDR1 LNHDA, CDR2 SQIVND (reference sequence). The CDR3 bases are TGTGCCAGTAACGGGGCGCGATACCGGGAGCTGTTTTTT. This codes for CASNGARYRELFF.

The genes are TRBV18 and TRBJ2-2; TRBD1 agrees at 7 bases. The V segment lost 3 bases and the J segment 7 bases; nucleotides outside the gene matches: 14. Germline V gives CDR1 KGHSH, CDR2 LQKENI. The length of the CDR3 is 17 residues. This CDR3 is CASSPTTGTAYRGELFF. CDR3 DNA sequence: TGTGCCAGCTCACCTACTACTGGGACAGCTTACCGCGGGGAGCTGTTTTTT.

The chain has TRBV4-3 and TRBJ1-1, with 9 bases matching TRBD1. J gave up 2 bases and V 3 bases, and 4 bases lay outside the gene matches. Germline V lookup: CDR1 LGHNA, CDR2 YSLEER. This CDR3 is 15 amino acids long. In DNA form, the CDR3 reads TGCGCCAGCAGCCAGGAGGACAGGGGCAACACTGAAGCTTTCTTT. Translating gives CASSQEDRGNTEAFF.

The V gene is TRBV11-2, the J gene TRBJ2-7; 11 bases align to TRBD2. Germline V gives CDR1 SGHAT, CDR2 FQNNGV. J lost 3 bases, V lost 5 bases, and 3 bases had no gene match. The CDR3 is 14 amino acids. The CDR3 DNA sequence: TGTGCCAGCAGCCGGGGGACTAGCGGCTACGAGCAGTACTTC. Residues: CASSRGTSGYEQYF.

In its sample, this clone was seen once. V and J are TRBV7-3 and TRBJ2-7, with D uncertain. V was pared by 3 bases and J by 3 bases, with 12 bases between. The CDR3 extends over 14 amino acids. Per germline, CDR1 SGHTA and CDR2 FQGTGA. For the CDR3, the DNA is TGTGCCAGCAGCTTCCGAGGTGGCAGCTACGAGCAGTACTTC. Its protein is CASSFRGGSYEQYF.

The chain is built from TRBV29-1 and TRBJ1-4; TRBD1 is a possible D gene (6 bases). The CDR3 length is 13 residues. V lost 4 bases and J lost 8, with 14 bases in between. From germline, CDR1 is SQVTM and CDR2 ANQGSEA. DNA of the CDR3: TGCAGCGTTGGTAGCCAGCAGGGGGAAAAACTGTTTTTT. Translation gives CSVGSQQGEKLFF.